This T cell receptor beta chain was captured in a study of cytomegalovirus exposure and HLA in healthy donors. The donors, nominally healthy at sampling, likely had unrecorded immune exposures. General study findings and limits: A missense DCLRE1C variant was associated with V- and J-gene trimming of TCR beta chains in a later analysis, and an independent cohort replicated the association. Most likely, a cluster of highly shared sequence variants arose as a sequencing artifact. Researchers reported from a later analysis that most CMV-associated TCR beta chains appeared HLA-restricted.

As regards this clone: Antigen: not known.

The PCR made use of 60 Vbeta and 13 Jbeta primers. The repertoire was sequenced with immunoSEQ multiplex PCR; TCRdb's copy has only in-frame clones and lacks some. The sample totals about 160,000 clones. The sample consisted of PBMCs. The source of this sequence is a woman aged 55-69 years in good health and CMV-seronegative.

The CDR3 here is CASNILGGSIYGYTF. Written as DNA, the CDR3 is TGTGCCAGCAATATCCTTGGAGGCAGTATTTATGGCTACACCTTC. The gene calls are TRBV6-5 and TRBJ1-2; D gene ambiguous. Germline V gives CDR1 MNHEY, CDR2 SVGAGI. Deletions cut 7 bases from V and 5 bases from J, with 20 bases between. The CDR3 loop spans 15 amino acids.